This T cell receptor (beta chain) emerged from a study of T cells in Graves' hyperthyroidism and ophthalmopathy. Study observations and caveats: Most thyroid clonotypes expanded above 0.001 appeared in blood too.

Out of about 10 ml of fresh peripheral blood came the PBMCs. Comments on this clonotype: Its antigen is undetermined.

What was amplified from RNA transcripts were TCR beta CDR3 regions. TCR CDR3 underwent first-round RT-PCR with the HTBI primer set. A single record per CDR3 protein comes from TCRdb applying MiXCR to the multiplex PCR reads. The data show about 520,000 distinct CDR3 sequences, approximately 25% seen once. The sample consisted of blood. This clonotype originated in a woman aged 25-40 years with Graves' ophthalmopathy.

CDR3 amino acids: CASSQETANTEAFF. The CDR3 nucleotides read TGTGCCAGCAGCCAAGAAACGGCGAACACTGAAGCTTTCTTT. J is TRBJ1-1 and V is TRBV3-1; D is undetermined. V gave up 0 bases and J gave up 1 base, with 6 bases separating them. CDR1 and CDR2 (germline): LGHDT, YNNKEL (reference sequence). This CDR3 region has 14 residues.